This T cell receptor (beta chain) came from a study of control samples from healthy donors and cancer patients. CDR3 size: 17 residues. CDR1 is SGDLS, CDR2 YYNGEE, per germline. V dropped 0 bases and J dropped 6; count of bases not matched to a gene: 10. Using immunoSEQ multiplex PCR, the repertoire was profiled, and TCRdb retains in-frame clones only, with some absent. Here the sample spans some 130,000 clones, about 95% being singletons. The chain carries TRBV9 and TRBJ2-1; 9 nucleotides match TRBD1. This receptor was taken from a man aged 30 to 39 in good health. Sequenced input: blood. The CDR3 is CASSVAKGTGNINEQFF. CDR3 bases: TGTGCCAGCAGCGTAGCTAAGGGGACAGGGAACATCAATGAGCAGTTCTTC.